This T cell receptor (beta chain) was identified in a study of T cell responses to AZD1222 COVID-19 vaccine. A note on this clone: Antigen: not known.

Clones were sequenced by immunoSEQ multiplex PCR, and TCRdb holds only the in-frame ones, with some missing. The sample records some 71,000 clones, 89% being singletons. Combined were second doses at about 4 or about 12 weeks. General observations from the study: Only a handful of AZD1222 recipients, several in all, had baseline seropositivity. The study reported that nearly half of spike-specific TCRs target unmutated variant regions. Mostly white British, mostly female donors; authors suggested clonal diversity may be underestimated.

Germline V CDR1 and CDR2: KGHSH, LQKENI. The CDR3 is 15 amino acids. Trimming took 1 base from V and 3 from J; bases not matched to a gene: 4. The rearrangement uses TRBV18 and TRBJ2-7; 9 bases match TRBD2. This receptor was identified in an adult who received the AZD1222 COVID-19 vaccine. The input for sequencing was peripheral blood, taken 28 days after the second AZD1222 dose. The CDR3 protein is CASSPQTSGYYEQYF. The CDR3 DNA follows: TGTGCCAGCTCACCACAGACTAGCGGTTACTACGAGCAGTACTTC.